Within the sample, the clone carrying this T cell receptor beta chain is medium-sized. Its antigen is unidentified. Germline V CDR1 and CDR2: DFQATT, SNEGSKA (reference sequence). The CDR3 is made up of 13 amino acids. Trimming removed 5 bases from V and 4 bases from J, with 14 bases in between. The sample belongs to a study of CD8 T cells in ankylosing spondylitis. Regarding the study as a whole: Blood from ankylosing spondylitis patients appeared to carry a characteristic roughly 8-variant TCR beta motif. Previously reported in reactive arthritis synovial fluid and blood were some of the motif variants. Reports say disease-linked clones showed up significantly more in matched ankylosing spondylitis synovial fluid.

The TCR beta libraries were generated through quantitative 5'-RACE incorporating molecular barcodes. TCRdb redid the calling of the 5' RACE reads with MiXCR, one entry per CDR3 protein. The sample holds around 150,000 distinct CDR3 sequences; about a third are singletons and the top ten take 4.5% to 6%. This TCR was sampled from a male donor with ankylosing spondylitis. The rearrangement uses TRBV20-1 and TRBJ1-1; D is perhaps TRBD1 (6 bases). Sequencing was done on a sample of synovial fluid, either unsorted or a sorted T cell fraction (not recorded which). In DNA form, the CDR3 reads TGCAGTGCTGTCAGGGGCCGAGGCACTGAAGCTTTCTTT. As protein: CSAVRGRGTEAFF.